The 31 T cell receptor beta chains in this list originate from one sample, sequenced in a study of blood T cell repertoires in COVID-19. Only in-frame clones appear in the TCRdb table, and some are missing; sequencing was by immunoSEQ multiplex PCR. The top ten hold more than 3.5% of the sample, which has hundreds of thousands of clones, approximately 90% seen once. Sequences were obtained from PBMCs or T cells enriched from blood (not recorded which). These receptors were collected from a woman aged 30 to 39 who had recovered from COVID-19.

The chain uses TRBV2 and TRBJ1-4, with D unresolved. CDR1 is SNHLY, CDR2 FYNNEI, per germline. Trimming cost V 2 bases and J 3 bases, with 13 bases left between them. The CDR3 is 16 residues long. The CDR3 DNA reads TGTGCCAGCAGTGAAAGGCTTGGCGGCTCTAATGAAAAACTGTTTTTT. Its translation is CASSERLGGSNEKLFF.

Written as DNA, the CDR3 is TGTGCCAGCAGGACAGGTCTGAAGAACACTGAAGCTTTCTTT. Residues: CASRTGLKNTEAFF. The V gene is TRBV11-2, the J gene TRBJ1-1; perhaps TRBD1 as D (6 bases). Per germline, CDR1 SGHAT and CDR2 FQNNGV. The length of the CDR3 is 14 residues. V lost 6 bases and J lost 1, with 12 bases in between.

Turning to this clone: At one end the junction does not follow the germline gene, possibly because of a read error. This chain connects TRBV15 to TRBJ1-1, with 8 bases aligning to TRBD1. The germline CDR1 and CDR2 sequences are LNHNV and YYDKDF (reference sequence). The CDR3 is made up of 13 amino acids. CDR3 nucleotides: TGTGCCACCAGCAGTCTACGGGCGGCAGGGGGCTACTTT. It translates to CATSSLRAAGGYF.

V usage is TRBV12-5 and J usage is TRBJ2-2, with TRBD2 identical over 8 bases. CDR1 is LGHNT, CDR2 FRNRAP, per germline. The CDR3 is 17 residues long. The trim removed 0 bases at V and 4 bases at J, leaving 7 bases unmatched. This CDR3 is CASGLVRGGRRTGELFF. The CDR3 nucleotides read TGTGCTAGTGGTTTGGTACGGGGCGGGAGGCGCACCGGGGAGCTGTTTTTT.

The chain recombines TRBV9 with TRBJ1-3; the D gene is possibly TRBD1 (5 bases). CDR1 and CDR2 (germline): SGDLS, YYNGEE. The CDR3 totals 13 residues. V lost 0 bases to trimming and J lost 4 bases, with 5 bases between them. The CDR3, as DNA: TGTGCCAGCAGCGTAGGACAGGGAAACACCATATATTTT. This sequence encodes CASSVGQGNTIYF.

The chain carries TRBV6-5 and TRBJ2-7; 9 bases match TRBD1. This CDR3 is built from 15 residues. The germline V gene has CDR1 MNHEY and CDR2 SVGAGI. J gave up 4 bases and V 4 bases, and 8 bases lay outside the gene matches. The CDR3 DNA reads TGTGCCAGCAGTTCCTCCGGGACAGGGACATACGAGCAGTACTTC. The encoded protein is CASSSSGTGTYEQYF.

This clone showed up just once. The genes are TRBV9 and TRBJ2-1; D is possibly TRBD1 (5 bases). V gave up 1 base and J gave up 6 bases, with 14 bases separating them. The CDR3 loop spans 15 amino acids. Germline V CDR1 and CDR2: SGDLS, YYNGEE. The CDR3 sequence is CASSVFRVPSNEQFF. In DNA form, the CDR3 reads TGTGCCAGCAGCGTATTCAGGGTACCTAGCAATGAGCAGTTCTTC.

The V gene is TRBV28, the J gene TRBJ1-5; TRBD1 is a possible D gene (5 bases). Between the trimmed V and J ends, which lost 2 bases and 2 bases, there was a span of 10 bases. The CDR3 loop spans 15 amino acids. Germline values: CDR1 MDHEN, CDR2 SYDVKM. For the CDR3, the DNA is TGTGCCAGCAGTTTACCCAGGGCCGGCAATCAGCCCCAGCATTTT. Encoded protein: CASSLPRAGNQPQHF. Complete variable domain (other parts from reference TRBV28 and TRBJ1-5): DVKVTQSSRYLVKRTGEKVFLECVQDMDHENMFWYRQDPGLGLRLIYFSYDVKMKEKGDIPEGYSVSREKKERFSLILESASTNQTSMYLCASSLPRAGNQPQHFGDGTRLSIL.

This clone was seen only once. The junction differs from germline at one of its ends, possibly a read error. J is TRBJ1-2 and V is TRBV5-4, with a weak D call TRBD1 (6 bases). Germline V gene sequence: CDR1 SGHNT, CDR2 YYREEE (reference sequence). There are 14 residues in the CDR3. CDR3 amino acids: CANSFTGINYGYTF. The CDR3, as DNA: TGTGCCAACAGCTTCACAGGGATTAACTATGGCTACACCTTC.

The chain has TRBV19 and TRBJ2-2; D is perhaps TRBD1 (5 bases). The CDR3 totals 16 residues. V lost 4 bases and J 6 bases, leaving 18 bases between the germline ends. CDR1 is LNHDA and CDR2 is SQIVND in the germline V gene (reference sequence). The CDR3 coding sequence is TGTGCCAGTAGTACGTCCACCACTGTGGGGCCCGGGGAGCTGTTTTTT. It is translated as CASSTSTTVGPGELFF.

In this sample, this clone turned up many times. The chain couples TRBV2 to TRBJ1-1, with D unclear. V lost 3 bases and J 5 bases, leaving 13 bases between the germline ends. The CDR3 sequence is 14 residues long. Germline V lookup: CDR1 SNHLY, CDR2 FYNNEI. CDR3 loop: CASSDFLPGTEAFF. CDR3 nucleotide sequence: TGTGCCAGCAGTGATTTCCTACCGGGAACTGAAGCTTTCTTT.

In DNA, the CDR3 is TGCGCCAGCAGCCAAGGGTGGGTGGCGAGCAGGACAGGGGCTCAGCCCCAGCATTTT. Translating it yields CASSQGWVASRTGAQPQHF. The V call is TRBV4-3, the J call TRBJ1-5, with TRBD1 matching over 9 bases. Trimming at V came to 1 base and at J to 6 bases, leaving 16 bases not matched to a gene. The germline V gene encodes CDR1 LGHNA and CDR2 YSLEER. This CDR3 is built from 19 residues.

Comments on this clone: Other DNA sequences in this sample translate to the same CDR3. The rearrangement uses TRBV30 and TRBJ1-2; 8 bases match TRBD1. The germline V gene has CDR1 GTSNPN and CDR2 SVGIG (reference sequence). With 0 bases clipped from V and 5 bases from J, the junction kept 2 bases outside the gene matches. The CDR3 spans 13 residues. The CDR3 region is CAWSVGTGYGYTF. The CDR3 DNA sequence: TGTGCCTGGAGTGTCGGGACAGGTTATGGCTACACCTTC.

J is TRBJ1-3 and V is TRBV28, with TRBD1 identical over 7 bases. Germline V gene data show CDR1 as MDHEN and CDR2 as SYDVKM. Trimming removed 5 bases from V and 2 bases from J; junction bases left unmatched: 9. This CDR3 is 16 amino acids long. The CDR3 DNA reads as TGTGCCAGCAGTCCCCCCGGACAGGTCCCTGGAAACACCATATATTTT. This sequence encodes CASSPPGQVPGNTIYF.

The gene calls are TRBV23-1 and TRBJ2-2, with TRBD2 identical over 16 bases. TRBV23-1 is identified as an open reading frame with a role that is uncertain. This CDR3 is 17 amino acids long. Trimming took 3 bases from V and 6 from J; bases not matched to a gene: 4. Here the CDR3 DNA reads TGCGCCAGCAGTCAGCCGGGACTAGCGGGAGGGTCCGGGGAGCTGTTTTTT. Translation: CASSQPGLAGGSGELFF.

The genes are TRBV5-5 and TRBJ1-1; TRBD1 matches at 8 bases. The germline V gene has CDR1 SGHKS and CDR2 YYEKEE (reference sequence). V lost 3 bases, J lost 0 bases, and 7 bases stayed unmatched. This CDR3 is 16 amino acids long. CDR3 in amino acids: CASSSLTGEMNTEAFF. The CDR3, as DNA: TGTGCCAGCAGCTCCTTGACAGGGGAAATGAACACTGAAGCTTTCTTT. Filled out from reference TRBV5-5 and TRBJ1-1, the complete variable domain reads DAGVTQSPTHLIKTRGQQVTLRCSPISGHKSVSWYQQVLGQGPQFIFQYYEKEERGRGNFPDRFSARQFPNYSSELNVNALLLGDSALYLCASSSLTGEMNTEAFFGQGTRLTVV.

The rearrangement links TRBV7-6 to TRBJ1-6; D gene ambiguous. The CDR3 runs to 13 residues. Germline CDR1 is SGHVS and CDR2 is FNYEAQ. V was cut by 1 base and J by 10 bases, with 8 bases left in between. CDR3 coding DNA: TGTGCCAGCAGCTTAGGCGGAGGCTCACCCCTCCACTTT. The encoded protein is CASSLGGGSPLHF.

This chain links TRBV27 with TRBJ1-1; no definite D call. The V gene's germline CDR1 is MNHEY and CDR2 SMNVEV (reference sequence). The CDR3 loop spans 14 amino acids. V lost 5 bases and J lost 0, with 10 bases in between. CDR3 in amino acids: CASSAAAMNTEAFF. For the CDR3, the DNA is TGTGCCAGCAGTGCCGCGGCGATGAACACTGAAGCTTTCTTT.

The CDR3 is CASSPGVDTRYGYTF. CDR3 DNA: TGTGCCAGCAGCCCCGGGGTAGACACGCGCTATGGCTACACCTTC. This chain connects TRBV6-2 or TRBV6-3 to TRBJ1-2, with D unclear. The CDR3 spans 15 residues. The germline CDR1 and CDR2 sequences are MNHEY and SVGEGT. Trimming removed 6 bases from V and 4 bases from J, with 18 bases in between.

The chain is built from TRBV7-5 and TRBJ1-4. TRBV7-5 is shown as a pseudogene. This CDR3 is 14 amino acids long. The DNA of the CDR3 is TGTGCCAGAAGCTTAGGAAGCCCCGCCGAAAAACTGTTTTTT. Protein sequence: CARSLGSPAEKLFF.

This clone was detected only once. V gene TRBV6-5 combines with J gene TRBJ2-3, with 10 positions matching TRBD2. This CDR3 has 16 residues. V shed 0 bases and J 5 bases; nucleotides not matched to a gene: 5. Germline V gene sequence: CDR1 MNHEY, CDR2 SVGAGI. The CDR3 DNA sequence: TGTGCCAGCAGTTACTCTACCGGACTAGCGGTAGATACGCAGTATTTT. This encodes CASSYSTGLAVDTQYF.

In DNA form, the CDR3 reads TGTGCCAGCAGCCCGTTACAGGCTACGAACAATGAGCAGTTCTTC. Translation: CASSPLQATNNEQFF. This rearrangement joins TRBV2 to TRBJ2-1, with D perhaps matching TRBD1 (5 bases). Germline CDR1 is SNHLY and CDR2 is FYNNEI. This CDR3 spans 15 amino acids. V was cut by 6 bases and J by 5 bases, with 17 bases left in between.

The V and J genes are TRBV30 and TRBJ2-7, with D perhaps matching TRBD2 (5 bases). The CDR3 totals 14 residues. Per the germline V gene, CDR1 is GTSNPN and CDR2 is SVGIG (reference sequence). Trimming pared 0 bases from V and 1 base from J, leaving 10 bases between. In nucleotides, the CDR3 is TGTGCCTGGAGTGTCGGAGGCGGTTCCTACGAGCAGTACTTC. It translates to CAWSVGGGSYEQYF.

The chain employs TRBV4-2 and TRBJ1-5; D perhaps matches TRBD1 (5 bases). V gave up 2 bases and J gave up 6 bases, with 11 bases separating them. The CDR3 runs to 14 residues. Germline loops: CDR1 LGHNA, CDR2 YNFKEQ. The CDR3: CASSQTDTSQPQHF. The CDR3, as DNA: TGTGCCAGCAGCCAAACGGACACCAGTCAGCCCCAGCATTTT.

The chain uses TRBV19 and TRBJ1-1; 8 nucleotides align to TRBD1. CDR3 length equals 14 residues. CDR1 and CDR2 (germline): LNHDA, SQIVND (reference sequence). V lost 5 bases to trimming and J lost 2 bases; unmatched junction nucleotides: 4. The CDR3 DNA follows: TGTGCCAGTAGTGTACAGGGGGGAAACACTGAAGCTTTCTTT. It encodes CASSVQGGNTEAFF.

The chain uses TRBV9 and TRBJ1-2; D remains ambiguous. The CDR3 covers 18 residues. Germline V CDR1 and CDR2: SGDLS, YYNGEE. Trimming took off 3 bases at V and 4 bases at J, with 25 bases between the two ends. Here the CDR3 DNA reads TGTGCCAGCAGCGGGGAGGGAACCGTGATCTCAGCACGCTATGGCTACACCTTC. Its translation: CASSGEGTVISARYGYTF.

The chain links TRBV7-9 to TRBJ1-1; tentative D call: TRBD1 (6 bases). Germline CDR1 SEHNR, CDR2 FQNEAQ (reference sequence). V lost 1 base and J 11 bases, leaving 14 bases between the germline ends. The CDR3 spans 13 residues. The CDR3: CASSLEVSGVAFF. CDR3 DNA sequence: TGTGCCAGCAGCTTAGAAGTCTCAGGGGTGGCTTTCTTT.

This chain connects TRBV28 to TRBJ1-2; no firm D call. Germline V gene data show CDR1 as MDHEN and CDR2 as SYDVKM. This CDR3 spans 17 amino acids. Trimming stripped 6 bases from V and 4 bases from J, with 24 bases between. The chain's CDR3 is CASRTYAGRGLSYGYTF. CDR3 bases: TGTGCCAGCAGGACTTATGCGGGCCGGGGATTGAGCTATGGCTACACCTTC.

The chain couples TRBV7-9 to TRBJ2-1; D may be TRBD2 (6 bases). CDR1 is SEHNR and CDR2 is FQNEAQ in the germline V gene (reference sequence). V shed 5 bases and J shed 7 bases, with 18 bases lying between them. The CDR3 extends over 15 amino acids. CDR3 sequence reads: CASSPPGERWNEQFF. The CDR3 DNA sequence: TGTGCCAGCAGCCCTCCGGGGGAGAGGTGGAATGAGCAGTTCTTC.

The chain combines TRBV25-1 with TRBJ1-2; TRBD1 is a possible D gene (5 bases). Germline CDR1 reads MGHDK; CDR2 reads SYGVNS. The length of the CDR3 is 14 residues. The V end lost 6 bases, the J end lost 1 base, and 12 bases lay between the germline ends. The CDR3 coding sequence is TGTGCCAGCAGCGTCCCGGGGGTTAACTATGGCTACACCTTC. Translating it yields CASSVPGVNYGYTF.

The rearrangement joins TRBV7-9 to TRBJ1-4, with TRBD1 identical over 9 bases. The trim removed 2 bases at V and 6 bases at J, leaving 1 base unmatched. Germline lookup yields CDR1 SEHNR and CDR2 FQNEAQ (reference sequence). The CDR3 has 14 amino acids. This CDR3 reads CASSLWDRDEKLFF. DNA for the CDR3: TGTGCCAGCAGCTTATGGGACAGGGATGAAAAACTGTTTTTT.